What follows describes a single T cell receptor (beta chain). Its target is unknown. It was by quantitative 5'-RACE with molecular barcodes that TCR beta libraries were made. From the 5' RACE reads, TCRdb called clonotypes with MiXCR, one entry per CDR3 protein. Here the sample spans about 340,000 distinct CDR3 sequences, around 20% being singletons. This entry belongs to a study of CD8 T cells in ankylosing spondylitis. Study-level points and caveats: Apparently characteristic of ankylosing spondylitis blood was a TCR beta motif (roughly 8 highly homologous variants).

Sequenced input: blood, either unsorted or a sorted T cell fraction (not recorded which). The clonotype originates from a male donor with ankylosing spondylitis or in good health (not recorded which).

The CDR3 loop is CASRPLYRGNEQFF. In DNA form, the CDR3 reads TGTGCCAGCAGACCCCTATACAGGGGCAATGAGCAGTTCTTC. The chain is built from TRBV6-1 and TRBJ2-1; 7 bases align to TRBD1. The V gene's germline CDR1 is MNHNS and CDR2 SASEGT. This CDR3 contains 14 residues. V gave up 6 bases and J gave up 6 bases; unmatched junction bases: 8.